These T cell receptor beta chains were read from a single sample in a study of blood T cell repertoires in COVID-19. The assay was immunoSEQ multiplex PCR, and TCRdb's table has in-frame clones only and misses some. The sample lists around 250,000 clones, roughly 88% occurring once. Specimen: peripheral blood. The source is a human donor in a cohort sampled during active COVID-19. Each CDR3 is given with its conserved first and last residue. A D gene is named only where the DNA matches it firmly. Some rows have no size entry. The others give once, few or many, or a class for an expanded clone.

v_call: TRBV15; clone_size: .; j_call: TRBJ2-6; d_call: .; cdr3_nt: TGTGCCACCAGCACCCGCTCGCGCCAGGTGGGCTCTGGGGCCAACGTCCTGACTTTC; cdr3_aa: CATSTRSRQVGSGANVLTF
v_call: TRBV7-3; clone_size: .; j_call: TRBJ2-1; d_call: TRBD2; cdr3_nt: TGTGCCAGCAGCCCTTTCCCGGGAGGATACAATGAGCAGTTCTTC; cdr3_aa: CASSPFPGGYNEQFF
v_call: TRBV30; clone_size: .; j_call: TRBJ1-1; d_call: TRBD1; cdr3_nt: TGTGCCTCCGATTTGGGGACAGGGAGACTCGCTGAAGCTTTCTTT; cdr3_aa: CASDLGTGRLAEAFF
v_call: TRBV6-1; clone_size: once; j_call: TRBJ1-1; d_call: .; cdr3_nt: TGTGCCAGCAGTGGAGCCGGTGGGAACACTGAAGCTTTCTTT; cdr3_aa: CASSGAGGNTEAFF
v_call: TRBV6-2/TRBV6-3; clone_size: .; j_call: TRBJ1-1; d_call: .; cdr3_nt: TGTGCCAGCAGTCGACACATGAACACTGAAGCTTTCTTT; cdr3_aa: CASSRHMNTEAFF
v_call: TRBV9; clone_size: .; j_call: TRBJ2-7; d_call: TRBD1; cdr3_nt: TGTGCCAGCAGCGTAGGACAGGGGGAGTACGAGCAGTACTTC; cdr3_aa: CASSVGQGEYEQYF
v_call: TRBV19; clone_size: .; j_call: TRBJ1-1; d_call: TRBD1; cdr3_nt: TGTGCCAGTAGGCATAGGACAGGGCCGAACACTGAAGCTTTCTTT; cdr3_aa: CASRHRTGPNTEAFF
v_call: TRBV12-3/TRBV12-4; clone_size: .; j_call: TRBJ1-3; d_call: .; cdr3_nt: TGTGCCAGCAGGCGCTTCGGAAACACCATATATTTT; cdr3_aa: CASRRFGNTIYF
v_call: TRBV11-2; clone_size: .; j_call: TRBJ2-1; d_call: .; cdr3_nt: TGTGCCAGCAGCTTACCCGGGGATAATGAGCAGTTCTTC; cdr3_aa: CASSLPGDNEQFF
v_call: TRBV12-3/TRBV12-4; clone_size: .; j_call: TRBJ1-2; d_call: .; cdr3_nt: TGTGCCAGCAGTTTAGGAGACTTTGGCTACACCTTC; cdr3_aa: CASSLGDFGYTF
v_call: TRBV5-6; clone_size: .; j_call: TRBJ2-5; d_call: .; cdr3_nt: TGTGCCAGCACCCTGGGGGGAGGAGAGACCCAGTACTTC; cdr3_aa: CASTLGGGETQYF
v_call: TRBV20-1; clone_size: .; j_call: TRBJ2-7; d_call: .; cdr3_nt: TGCAGTGCTAGCGGGAATTACGAGCAGTACTTC; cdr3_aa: CSASGNYEQYF
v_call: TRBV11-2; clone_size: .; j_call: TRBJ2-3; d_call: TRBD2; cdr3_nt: TGTGCCAGCAGCCAGAGGACTAGCCCCACAGATACGCAGTATTTT; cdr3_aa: CASSQRTSPTDTQYF
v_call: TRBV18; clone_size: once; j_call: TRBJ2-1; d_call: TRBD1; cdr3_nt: TGTGCCAGCTCACCTTGGAGACAGGGGGCAGGTGAGCAGTTCTTC; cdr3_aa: CASSPWRQGAGEQFF
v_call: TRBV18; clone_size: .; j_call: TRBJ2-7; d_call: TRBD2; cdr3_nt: TGTGCCAGCTCACCAGAAGGCGGGGGTGACGGATACGAGCAGTACTTC; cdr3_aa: CASSPEGGGDGYEQYF
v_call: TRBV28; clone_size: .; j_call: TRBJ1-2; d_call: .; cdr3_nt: TGTGCCAGCAGTCCAGGGCTCCTAGCTAACTATGGCTACACCTTC; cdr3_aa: CASSPGLLANYGYTF
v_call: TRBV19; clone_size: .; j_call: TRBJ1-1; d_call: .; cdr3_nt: TGTGCCAGTAGTATTACAGGGAGTGGTACTGAAGCTTTCTTT; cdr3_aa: CASSITGSGTEAFF
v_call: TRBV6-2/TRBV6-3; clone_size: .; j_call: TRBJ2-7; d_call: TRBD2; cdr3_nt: TGTGCCAGCAGCAGAAGCGGGACTAGGACATACGAGCAGTACTTC; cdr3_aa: CASSRSGTRTYEQYF
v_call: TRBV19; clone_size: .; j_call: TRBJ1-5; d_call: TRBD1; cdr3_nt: TGTGCCAGTTCCGGGACAGGGACTTTTGCACGAAATCAGCCCCAGCATTTT; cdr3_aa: CASSGTGTFARNQPQHF
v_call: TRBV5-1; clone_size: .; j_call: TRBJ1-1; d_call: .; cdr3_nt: TGCGCCAGCAGCTTGGTGGGGGGAGGTGTGACTGAAGCTTTCTTT; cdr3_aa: CASSLVGGGVTEAFF
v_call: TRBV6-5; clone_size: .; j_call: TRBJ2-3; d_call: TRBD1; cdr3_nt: TGTGCCAGCAGCCGGGACAGGGGGCGCACAGATACGCAGTATTTT; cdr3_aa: CASSRDRGRTDTQYF
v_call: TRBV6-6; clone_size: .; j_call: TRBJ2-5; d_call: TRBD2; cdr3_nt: TGTGCCAGCAGTTACGATGGTGCCGGGGGGGCCCAGTACTTC; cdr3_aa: CASSYDGAGGAQYF
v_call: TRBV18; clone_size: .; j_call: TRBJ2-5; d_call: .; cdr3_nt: TGTGCCAGCTCACCATCGACACGAGGGGAGACCCAGTACTTC; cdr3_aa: CASSPSTRGETQYF
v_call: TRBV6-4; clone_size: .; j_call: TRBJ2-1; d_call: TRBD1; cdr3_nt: TGTGCCAGCAGCCCTGGACAGGGGCGCCCCTACAATGAGCAGTTCTTC; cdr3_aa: CASSPGQGRPYNEQFF
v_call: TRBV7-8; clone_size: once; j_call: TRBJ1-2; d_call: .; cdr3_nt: TGTGCCAGCAGCTTAGCTGTAGACAGGCTGTATGGCTACACCTTC; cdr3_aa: CASSLAVDRLYGYTF
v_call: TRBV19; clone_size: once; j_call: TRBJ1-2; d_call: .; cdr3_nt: TGTGCCAGTAGTATAGTTGGAGGGAATGGCTACACCTTC; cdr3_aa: CASSIVGGNGYTF
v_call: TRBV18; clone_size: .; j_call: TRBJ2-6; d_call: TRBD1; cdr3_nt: TGTGCCAGCTCCCCGCCTCCGACAGGGGTCCCCTCTGGGGCCAACGTCCTGACTTTC; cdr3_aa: CASSPPPTGVPSGANVLTF
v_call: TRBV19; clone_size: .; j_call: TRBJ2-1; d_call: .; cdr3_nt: TGTGCCAGTGGGGGCGGGCTCTACAATGAGCAGTTCTTC; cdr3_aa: CASGGGLYNEQFF
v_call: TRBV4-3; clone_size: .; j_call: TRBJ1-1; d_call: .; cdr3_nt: TGCGCCAGCAGCCAAATACAAGAGAACACTGAAGCTTTCTTT; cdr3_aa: CASSQIQENTEAFF
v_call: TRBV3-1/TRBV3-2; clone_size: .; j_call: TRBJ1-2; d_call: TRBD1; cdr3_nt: TGTGCCAGCAGCCCCCGGGACAGGGCCGGTGGCTACACCTTC; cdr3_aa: CASSPRDRAGGYTF
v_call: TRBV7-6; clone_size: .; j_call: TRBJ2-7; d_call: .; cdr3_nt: TGTGCCAGCAGCTTAGCGTCCCCGTCAGGCGAGCAGTACTTC; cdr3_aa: CASSLASPSGEQYF